This TCR beta chain originates from a study of control samples from healthy donors and cancer patients. Using immunoSEQ multiplex PCR, the repertoire was profiled, and TCRdb retains in-frame clones only, with some absent. Of approximately 220,000 clones in the sample, about 94% are singletons; the top ten hold more than 1.3%. The specimen was blood. The clonotype comes from a man aged 50 or older in good health.

CDR3 bases: TGTGCCGTCGCGCGAGACAGCAACCAAGAGACCCAGTACTTC. Residues: CAVARDSNQETQYF. V gene TRBV10-3 combines with J gene TRBJ2-5; tentatively, D is TRBD1 (5 bases). CDR3 length: 14 amino acids. In germline, CDR1 is ENHRY, CDR2 SYGVKD. The V and J ends lost 11 bases and 0 bases respectively, with 16 bases between them.